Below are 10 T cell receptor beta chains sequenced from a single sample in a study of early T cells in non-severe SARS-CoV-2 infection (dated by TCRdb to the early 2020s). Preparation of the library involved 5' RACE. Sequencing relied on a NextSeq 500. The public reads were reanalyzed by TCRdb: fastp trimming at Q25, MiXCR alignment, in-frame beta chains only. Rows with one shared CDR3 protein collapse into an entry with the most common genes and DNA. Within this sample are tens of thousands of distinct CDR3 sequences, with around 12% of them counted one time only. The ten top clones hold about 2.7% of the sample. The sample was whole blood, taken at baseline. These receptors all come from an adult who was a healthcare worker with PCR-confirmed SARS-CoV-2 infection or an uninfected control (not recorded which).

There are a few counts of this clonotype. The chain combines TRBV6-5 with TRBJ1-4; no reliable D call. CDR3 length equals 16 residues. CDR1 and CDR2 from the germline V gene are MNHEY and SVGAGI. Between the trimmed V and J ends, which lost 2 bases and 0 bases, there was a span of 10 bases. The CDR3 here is CASSYGPGATNEKLFF. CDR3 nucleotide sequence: TGTGCCAGCAGTTACGGCCCCGGGGCAACTAATGAAAAACTGTTTTTT.

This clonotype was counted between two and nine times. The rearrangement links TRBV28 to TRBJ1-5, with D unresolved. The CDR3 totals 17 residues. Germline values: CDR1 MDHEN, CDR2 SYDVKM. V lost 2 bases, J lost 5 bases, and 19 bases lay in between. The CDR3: CASSLNRASPGYQPQHF. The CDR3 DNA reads TGTGCCAGCAGTTTAAACCGAGCGAGCCCAGGTTATCAGCCCCAGCATTTT.

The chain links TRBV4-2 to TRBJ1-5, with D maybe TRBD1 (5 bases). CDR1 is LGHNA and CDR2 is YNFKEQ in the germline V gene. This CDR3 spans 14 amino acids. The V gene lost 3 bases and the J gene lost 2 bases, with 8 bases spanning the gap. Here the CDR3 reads CASSQGRGNQPQHF. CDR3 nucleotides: TGTGCCAGCAGCCAGGGGCGAGGCAATCAGCCCCAGCATTTT.

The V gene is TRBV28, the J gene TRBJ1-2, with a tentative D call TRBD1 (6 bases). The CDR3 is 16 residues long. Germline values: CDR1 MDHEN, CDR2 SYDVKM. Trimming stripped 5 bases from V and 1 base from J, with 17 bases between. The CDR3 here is CASSQTGFVGNYGYTF. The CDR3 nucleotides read TGTGCCAGCAGTCAAACAGGGTTCGTAGGTAACTATGGCTACACCTTC.

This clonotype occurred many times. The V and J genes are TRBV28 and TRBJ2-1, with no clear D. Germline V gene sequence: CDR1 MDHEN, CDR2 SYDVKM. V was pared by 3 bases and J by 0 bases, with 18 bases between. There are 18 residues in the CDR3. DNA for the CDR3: TGTGCCAGCAGTTTGGCAGATCGCGCAGCCACCTCCTACAATGAGCAGTTCTTC. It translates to CASSLADRAATSYNEQFF. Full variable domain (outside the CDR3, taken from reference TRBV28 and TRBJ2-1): DVKVTQSSRYLVKRTGEKVFLECVQDMDHENMFWYRQDPGLGLRLIYFSYDVKMKEKGDIPEGYSVSREKKERFSLILESASTNQTSMYLCASSLADRAATSYNEQFFGPGTRLTVL.

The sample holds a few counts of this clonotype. The CDR3 region is CASSLGNNYGYTF. CDR3 DNA: TGTGCCAGCAGTTTGGGGAATAACTATGGCTACACCTTC. The chain recombines TRBV28 with TRBJ1-2; D unclear. Trimming shortened V by 3 bases and J by 1 base, and 6 bases separated the two germline ends. This CDR3 is built from 13 residues. In germline, CDR1 is MDHEN, CDR2 SYDVKM.

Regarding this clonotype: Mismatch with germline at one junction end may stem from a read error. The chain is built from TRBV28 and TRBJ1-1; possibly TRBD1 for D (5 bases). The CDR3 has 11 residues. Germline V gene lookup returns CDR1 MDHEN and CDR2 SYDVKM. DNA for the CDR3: TGTGCCAGCAGTTCACACTCAGAAGGGGTCTTT. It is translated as CASSSHSEGVF.

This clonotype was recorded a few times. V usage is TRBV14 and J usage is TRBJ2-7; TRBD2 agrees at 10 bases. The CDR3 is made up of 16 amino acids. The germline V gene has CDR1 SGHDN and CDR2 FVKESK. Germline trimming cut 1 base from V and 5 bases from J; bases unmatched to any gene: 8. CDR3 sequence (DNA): TGTGCCAGCAGCCAAGCAGTCCTAGCGGGAGTTAACGAGCAGTACTTC. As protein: CASSQAVLAGVNEQYF.

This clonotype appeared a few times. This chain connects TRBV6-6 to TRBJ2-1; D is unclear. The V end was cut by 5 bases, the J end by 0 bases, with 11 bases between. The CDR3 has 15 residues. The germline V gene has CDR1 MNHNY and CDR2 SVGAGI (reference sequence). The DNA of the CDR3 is TGTGCCAGCAGTCCAACTCAGCACTCCTACAATGAGCAGTTCTTC. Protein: CASSPTQHSYNEQFF.

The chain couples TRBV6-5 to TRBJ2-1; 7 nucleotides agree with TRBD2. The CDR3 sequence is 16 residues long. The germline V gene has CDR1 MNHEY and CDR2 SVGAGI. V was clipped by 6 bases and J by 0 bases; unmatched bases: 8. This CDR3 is CASRRLALSSYNEQFF. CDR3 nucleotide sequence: TGTGCCAGCAGACGACTAGCCCTGAGCTCCTACAATGAGCAGTTCTTC.